This T cell receptor (beta chain) derives from a study of CD8 T cells in Susac syndrome. General study results and limits: The study admitted that it had a relatively small number of individuals in its TCR sequencing and HLA analysis.

To note about this clonotype: No antigen is known for it.

The germline V gene has CDR1 SQVTM and CDR2 ANQGSEA. The CDR3 runs 12 residues. The germline V and J ends were trimmed by 3 bases and 5 bases, with 11 bases remaining between them. Reverse transcription of roughly 0.5 to 1 ug RNA was carried out with random hexamers. Via MiXCR, TCRdb re-called the immunoSEQ multiplex PCR reads, giving one row per CDR3 protein. The table records approximately 220,000 distinct CDR3 sequences, 95% of them present only once. The chain uses TRBV29-1 and TRBJ2-7, with D tentatively TRBD1 (5 bases). Material: CD4+ T cells from PBMCs. The source is a human donor with multiple sclerosis. The CDR3 DNA reads TGCAGCGTTGACCAGGGAAGGAACGAGCAGTACTTC. Translating gives CSVDQGRNEQYF.